A single sample gave rise to the 18 T cell receptor beta chains below, sequenced in a study of tumor-infiltrating lymphocytes in primary liver carcinoma. Synthesis of TCR beta cDNA was carried out from about 500 ng total RNA with a constant-region primer. Construction of TCR beta libraries relied on three successive nested multiplex PCR rounds employing slightly modified ARM-PCR. The study ran its first two PCR rounds for approximately 10 cycles each, using TRBV1-TRBV30 forward primers and a C-beta reverse primer. Each CDR3 protein gets one entry after TCRdb re-called the multiplex PCR reads with MiXCR. The data hold 300,000 to 400,000 distinct CDR3 sequences, with 65% observed a single time. For blood RNA, unsorted whole blood served as the source, and germline DNA was extracted too. What was sequenced was peripheral blood. The source is a man between 40 and 49 years old with primary liver carcinoma and hepatitis B virus infection.

This clonotype was picked up many times. The rearrangement links TRBV11-2 to TRBJ2-6; D gene unclear. The germline CDR1 and CDR2 sequences are SGHAT and FQNNGV. Trimming shortened V by 5 bases and J by 4 bases, and 12 bases separated the two germline ends. CDR3 length: 15 amino acids. The CDR3 DNA is TGTGCCAGCAGCCCAGGCTTGCTCGGGGCCAACGTCCTGACTTTC. Protein: CASSPGLLGANVLTF.

The V gene is TRBV21-1, the J gene TRBJ2-1; the table gives TRBD1 as D, unverified against the DNA. TRBV21-1 constitutes a pseudogene. The CDR3 length is 15 residues. CDR3 nucleotide sequence: TGTGCCAGCAGCATAAGAGCGGGAAGGTGGGATGAGCAGTTCTTC. Translating gives CASSIRAGRWDEQFF.

Of note for this clonotype: This may come from a read error, since a much larger clone is one base off. The chain has TRBV6-2 or TRBV6-3 and TRBJ1-5; D is undetermined. The CDR3 covers 12 residues. CDR1 and CDR2 (germline): MNHEY, SVGEGT. The ends were cut back, 7 bases at V and 7 bases at J, with 11 bases in the middle. CDR3 coding DNA: TGTGCCAGCAACCATGAGATACAGCCCCAGCATTTT. Protein sequence: CASNHEIQPQHF.

In its sample, this clonotype was seen a few times. The V gene is TRBV13, the J gene TRBJ2-1, with 7 bases matching TRBD2. Trimming removed 6 bases from V and 7 bases from J; junction bases left unmatched: 6. This CDR3 is 13 amino acids long. Germline loops: CDR1 PRHDT, CDR2 FYEKMQ (reference sequence). CDR3 residues: CASSSGLGNEQFF. The CDR3 region has the DNA TGTGCCAGCAGTTCCGGACTAGGGAATGAGCAGTTCTTC.

This rearrangement joins TRBV6-2 or TRBV6-3 to TRBJ2-7, with TRBD2 identical over 7 bases. The CDR3 is made up of 16 amino acids. J was trimmed by 4 bases and V by 8 bases; bases with no gene match: 17. Germline loops: CDR1 MNHEY, CDR2 SVGEGT. The CDR3 nucleotides read TGTGCCAGCGGTTGGGTACTGGAGACGGGAGGATACGAGCAGTACTTC. Encoded protein: CASGWVLETGGYEQYF.

The chain employs TRBV5-4 and TRBJ2-5; TRBD1 matches at 9 bases. Germline assignment: CDR1 SGHNT and CDR2 YYREEE (reference sequence). V dropped 0 bases and J dropped 5; count of bases not matched to a gene: 11. The CDR3 sequence is 17 residues long. As DNA, the CDR3 is TGTGCCAGCAGCTTGGGCCCGGGACAGGGCGGGACCGAGACCCAGTACTTC. This encodes CASSLGPGQGGTETQYF.

In this sample, this clonotype turned up once. Since a much larger clone is just one base distant, this may be a read error. The chain uses TRBV30 and TRBJ2-3; TRBD2 is a possible D gene (5 bases). The V gene's germline CDR1 is GTSNPN and CDR2 SVGIG (reference sequence). This CDR3 contains 15 residues. The CDR3 here is CAWSVSLALTDAQYF. CDR3 DNA: TGTGCCTGGAGTGTATCCCTAGCTCTCACAGATGCGCAGTATTTT.

With respect to this clonotype: A junction boundary mismatches the germline segment, possibly from a read error. This chain's CDR3 is CASSLSPVASQEIQHF. The CDR3 bases are TGTGCCAGCAGCTTATCACCGGTAGCGAGTCAAGAGATCCAGCACTTC. The chain recombines TRBV11-1 with TRBJ2-5; weak D call: TRBD2 (5 bases). Germline lookup yields CDR1 SGHAT and CDR2 FQDESV (reference sequence). The CDR3 extends over 16 amino acids.

Comment on this clonotype: A much larger clone differs by one base, so this may be a read error. This chain connects TRBV6-1 to TRBJ1-5; D might be TRBD1 (6 bases). Germline V gives CDR1 MNHNS, CDR2 SASEGT. CDR3 size: 14 residues. The chain's CDR3 is CASRGGGSNQRQHF. For the CDR3, the DNA is TGTGCCAGCCGAGGAGGGGGTAGCAATCAGCGCCAGCATTTT.

This clonotype was seen a handful of times. The chain couples TRBV12-3 or TRBV12-4 to TRBJ2-7; the D gene is possibly TRBD2 (5 bases). This CDR3 spans 13 amino acids. Trimming took off 1 base at V and 6 bases at J, with 10 bases between the two ends. The CDR3 bases are TGTGCCAGCAGTTTAGGAGGGCGGATCGAGCAGTACTTC. Its translation is CASSLGGRIEQYF.

A note on this clonotype: A much larger clone sits a single nucleotide away, making a read error possible. The chain joins TRBV4-3 to TRBJ2-7; D is unclear. This CDR3 has 14 amino acids. Germline CDR1 is LGHNA and CDR2 is YSLEER. This CDR3 is CTSSPDRGRYEQYF. CDR3 coding DNA: TGCACCAGCAGCCCTGACCGAGGCCGCTACGAGCAGTACTTC.

This clonotype appeared once. The chain is built from TRBV28 and TRBJ2-1, with 9 nucleotides matching TRBD2. CDR3 length equals 13 residues. CDR1 is MDHEN, CDR2 SYDVKM, per germline. The V segment lost 7 bases and the J segment 12 bases; nucleotides outside the gene matches: 10. CDR3 sequence reads: CASNSGSVVGQFF. Here the CDR3 DNA reads TGTGCCAGCAATAGCGGGAGTGTCGTTGGGCAGTTCTTC. The full variable domain, in which reference TRBV28 and TRBJ2-1 provide the parts outside the CDR3, is DVKVTQSSRYLVKRTGEKVFLECVQDMDHENMFWYRQDPGLGLRLIYFSYDVKMKEKGDIPEGYSVSREKKERFSLILESASTNQTSMYLCASNSGSVVGQFFGPGTRLTVL.

Points on this clonotype: As the CDR3 is not closed by the conserved phenylalanine or tryptophan, this likely results from a read error. This rearrangement joins TRBV12-3 or TRBV12-4 to TRBJ2-1; D is uncertain. Trimming shortened V by 5 bases and J by 0 bases, and 11 bases separated the two germline ends. The CDR3 spans 15 residues. The CDR3 nucleotides read TGTGCCAGCAGTCGTCGATTGAGCTCCTACAATGAGCAGTTCTCC. Its protein product is CASSRRLSSYNEQFS.

For this clonotype: A much larger clone lies a single base off, so this may be a read error. The chain is built from TRBV4-3 and TRBJ2-6, with D perhaps TRBD2 (7 bases). The germline V gene has CDR1 LGHNA and CDR2 YSLEER. The CDR3 runs to 16 residues. V lost 0 bases and J 4 bases, leaving 10 bases between the germline ends. The CDR3 region has the DNA TGCGCCAGCAGCCAAGAAGGGGGGGCAGGGGCCAACGTCCTGACTTTC. Protein product: CASSQEGGAGANVLTF.

About this clonotype: An end of the junction does not agree with germline; a read error may underlie this. The chain is built from TRBV5-4 and TRBJ2-7; tentatively, D is TRBD1 or TRBD2 (5 bases each). The CDR3 runs 14 residues. Germline V gene sequence: CDR1 SGHNT, CDR2 YYREEE (reference sequence). CDR3 region: CVSSRRQGSYEQYF. In DNA form, the CDR3 reads TGTGTCAGCAGCCGGAGGCAGGGCTCCTACGAGCAGTACTTC.

Concerning this clonotype: One end of the junction fails to match germline, which may point to a read error. The chain joins TRBV12-3 or TRBV12-4 to TRBJ2-7; 7 nucleotides match TRBD1. The CDR3 runs 14 residues. The CDR3 DNA reads as TGTACCAGCAGTTCTGGGGCAGGGGGCTACGAGCAGTACTTC. Translated, it gives CTSSSGAGGYEQYF.

On this clonotype: This may come from a read error, since a much larger clone is one base off. The CDR3 coding sequence is TGTGCCAGCAGCCCCACAGGGGTGGGCGGCTACGCCTTC. Protein: CASSPTGVGGYAF. The chain has TRBV12-3 or TRBV12-4 and TRBJ1-2; 7 nucleotides agree with TRBD1. The CDR3 length is 13 residues.

This clonotype has just a few counts. This chain connects TRBV29-1 to TRBJ2-7; D might be TRBD1 (5 bases). V was pared by 1 base and J by 2 bases, with 9 bases between. The CDR3 has 13 residues. Germline loops: CDR1 SQVTM, CDR2 ANQGSEA. In nucleotides, the CDR3 is TGCAGCGTTGAAGGGACAAACGCCTACGAGCAGTACTTC. This gives the protein CSVEGTNAYEQYF.